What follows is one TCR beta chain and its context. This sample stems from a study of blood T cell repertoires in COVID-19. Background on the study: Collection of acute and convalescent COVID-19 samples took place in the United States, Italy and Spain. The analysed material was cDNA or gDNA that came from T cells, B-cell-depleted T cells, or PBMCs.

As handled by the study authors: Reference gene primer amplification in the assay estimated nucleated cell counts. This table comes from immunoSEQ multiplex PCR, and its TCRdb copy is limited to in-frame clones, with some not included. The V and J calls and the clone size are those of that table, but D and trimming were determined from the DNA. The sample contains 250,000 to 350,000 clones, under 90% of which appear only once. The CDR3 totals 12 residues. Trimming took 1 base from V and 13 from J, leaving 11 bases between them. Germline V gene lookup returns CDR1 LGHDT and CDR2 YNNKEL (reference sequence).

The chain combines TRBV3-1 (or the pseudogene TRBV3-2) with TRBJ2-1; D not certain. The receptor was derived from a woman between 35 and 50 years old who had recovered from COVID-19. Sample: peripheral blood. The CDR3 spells CASSQGPGSQFF. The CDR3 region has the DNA TGTGCCAGCAGCCAAGGCCCCGGGTCTCAGTTCTTC.